These 4 T cell receptor beta chains came from one sample sequenced in a study of T cell repertoires in cytomegalovirus infection. TCRdb re-called the reads with MiXCR, one entry per CDR3 protein. The profile shows under 200,000 distinct CDR3 sequences, 17% of them singletons. What was sequenced was CD8+ T cells from PBMCs. These receptors were collected from a human donor in good health (CMV status not recorded). Some clones in this sample may be carry-over from other donors' samples.

This clonotype was seen a few times. At one boundary the junction diverges from the germline segment, which might be a read error. This sequence joins TRBV7-2 and TRBJ1-2; the match to TRBD1 covers 7 bases. Germline V gene data show CDR1 as SGHTA and CDR2 as FQGNSA. The CDR3 runs to 9 residues. CDR3 nucleotide sequence: TGTGCCAGCAGCCTAGGGGGCCCCTTC. Residues: CASSLGGPF.

V gene TRBV10-3 combines with J gene TRBJ2-2, with D maybe TRBD2 (5 bases). Deletions cut 2 bases from V and 6 bases from J, with 13 bases between. The CDR3 is 15 residues long. The germline CDR1 and CDR2 sequences are ENHRY and SYGVKD. CDR3 protein: CAISEGYPGAGELFF. The CDR3 region has the DNA TGTGCCATCAGTGAGGGATACCCCGGGGCCGGGGAGCTGTTTTTT.

This clonotype was observed a handful of times. This chain links TRBV7-9 with TRBJ2-2, with 9 nucleotides matching TRBD1. J was trimmed by 3 bases and V by 2 bases; bases with no gene match: 7. CDR1 and CDR2 (germline): SEHNR, FQNEAQ (reference sequence). The CDR3 extends over 17 amino acids. CDR3 region: CASSLSGQGKDTGELFF. In nucleotides, the CDR3 is TGTGCCAGCAGCTTAAGTGGACAGGGGAAAGACACCGGGGAGCTGTTTTTT.

The chain uses TRBV14 and TRBJ2-7; D ambiguous. Germline loops: CDR1 SGHDN, CDR2 FVKESK. This CDR3 is 14 amino acids long. V lost 7 bases and J lost 0, with 13 bases in between. The CDR3 is CASKHSWDSYEQYF. CDR3 coding DNA: TGTGCCAGCAAACACAGCTGGGACTCCTACGAGCAGTACTTC.